Listed below are T cell receptor beta chains from one sample, sequenced in a study of T cell responses to AZD1222 COVID-19 vaccine. Produced via immunoSEQ multiplex PCR; TCRdb's table is partial and in-frame only. The sample contains fewer than 150,000 clones, roughly 90% of which appear only once. The sample here was peripheral blood, taken 28 days after the second AZD1222 dose. These receptors all come from an adult who received the AZD1222 COVID-19 vaccine. Both conserved end residues are trimmed from each CDR3.

v_call: TRBV6-2/TRBV6-3
j_call: TRBJ2-6
cdr3_aa: ASSYYDRAVSGANVLT

v_call: TRBV5-1
j_call: TRBJ2-5
cdr3_aa: ASSLEVSGGTQY

v_call: TRBV7-2
j_call: TRBJ2-1
cdr3_aa: ASSPQGAGGRNEQF

v_call: TRBV14
j_call: TRBJ2-7
cdr3_aa: ASSQGGGETYEQY

v_call: TRBV18
j_call: TRBJ2-5
cdr3_aa: ASSQTTGVIETQY

v_call: TRBV5-1
j_call: TRBJ2-7
cdr3_aa: ASSSARAGVGYEQY

v_call: TRBV4-3
j_call: TRBJ2-1
cdr3_aa: ASSQDAGRNEQF

v_call: TRBV2
j_call: TRBJ2-5
cdr3_aa: ASSEQRGQETQY

v_call: TRBV24-1
j_call: TRBJ2-2
cdr3_aa: ATSDLRGVGGKYTGELF

v_call: TRBV10-2
j_call: TRBJ1-4
cdr3_aa: ASSEWTGKEKLF

v_call: TRBV2
j_call: TRBJ2-3
cdr3_aa: ASSVVGYTDTQY

v_call: TRBV27
j_call: TRBJ1-5
cdr3_aa: ASSLIPNQPQH

v_call: TRBV6-6
j_call: TRBJ2-1
cdr3_aa: ASSPTLLAGGPLSYNEQF

v_call: TRBV5-6
j_call: TRBJ1-1
cdr3_aa: ASSLEGLNTEAF

v_call: TRBV19
j_call: TRBJ1-1
cdr3_aa: ASTSSGTVNTEAF

v_call: TRBV11-2
j_call: TRBJ1-1
cdr3_aa: ASSLGPQGADTEAF

v_call: TRBV20-1
j_call: TRBJ2-1
cdr3_aa: SASPPLGDNEQF

v_call: TRBV6-5
j_call: TRBJ1-5
cdr3_aa: ASRKGEINQPQH

v_call: TRBV30
j_call: TRBJ1-5
cdr3_aa: AWSGDRGSNQPQH

v_call: TRBV5-1
j_call: TRBJ1-3
cdr3_aa: ASSLEGTGLSGNTIY

v_call: TRBV6-5
j_call: TRBJ2-5
cdr3_aa: ASSRTGGETQY

v_call: TRBV6-5
j_call: TRBJ2-1
cdr3_aa: ASSYSRASSRQF

v_call: TRBV11-3
j_call: TRBJ2-7
cdr3_aa: ASSLEGQKGYEQY

v_call: TRBV9
j_call: TRBJ2-1
cdr3_aa: ASSGWSGYNEQF

v_call: TRBV5-4
j_call: TRBJ2-1
cdr3_aa: ASSPTGGNYNEQF

v_call: TRBV5-1
j_call: TRBJ1-3
cdr3_aa: ASSSQGYSGNTIY

v_call: TRBV4-3
j_call: TRBJ1-2
cdr3_aa: ASSQGGGGNYGYT

v_call: TRBV11-3
j_call: TRBJ1-2
cdr3_aa: ASSSSRDPYLKYYGYT

v_call: TRBV9
j_call: TRBJ1-1
cdr3_aa: ASSVGLTGQRNTEAF

v_call: TRBV7-2
j_call: TRBJ1-1
cdr3_aa: ASSFRALNTEAF

v_call: TRBV10-3
j_call: TRBJ1-5
cdr3_aa: AIITGTARGPQH

v_call: TRBV3-1/TRBV3-2
j_call: TRBJ2-1
cdr3_aa: ASSQELGIPNEQF

v_call: TRBV10-3
j_call: TRBJ2-1
cdr3_aa: AISPLTAYNEQF

v_call: TRBV28
j_call: TRBJ1-2
cdr3_aa: ASRVSGLNYGYT

v_call: TRBV27
j_call: TRBJ2-7
cdr3_aa: ASSLWGGQGPDEQY

v_call: TRBV13
j_call: TRBJ2-3
cdr3_aa: ASSSGLASSATQY

v_call: TRBV24-1
j_call: TRBJ1-5
cdr3_aa: ATSEGTNQPQH

v_call: TRBV4-1
j_call: TRBJ1-3
cdr3_aa: ASSQDPGLGSENTIY

v_call: TRBV6-5
j_call: TRBJ1-2
cdr3_aa: ASRGTGYGGDYT

v_call: TRBV5-1
j_call: TRBJ1-4
cdr3_aa: ASSLVLAGANEKLF

v_call: TRBV28
j_call: TRBJ1-5
cdr3_aa: ASSPSSQPQH

v_call: TRBV6-6
j_call: TRBJ1-1
cdr3_aa: ASSEWSVYTEAF

v_call: TRBV5-6
j_call: TRBJ2-7
cdr3_aa: ASSRPPGSTYEQY

v_call: TRBV21-1
j_call: TRBJ1-5
cdr3_aa: ASSPEATVSNQPQH

v_call: TRBV11-2
j_call: TRBJ1-5
cdr3_aa: ASSLNSPSQPQH

v_call: TRBV6-5
j_call: TRBJ1-2
cdr3_aa: ASSPSYPNYGYT

v_call: TRBV5-1
j_call: TRBJ1-2
cdr3_aa: ASSLASAHYGYT

v_call: TRBV5-1
j_call: TRBJ2-1
cdr3_aa: ASSVPTALVQF

v_call: TRBV19
j_call: TRBJ2-4
cdr3_aa: ASSITGFRGTKNIQY

v_call: TRBV15
j_call: TRBJ2-6
cdr3_aa: ATSRTGLGANVLT